Shown below are 26 T cell receptor beta chains from a single sample sequenced in a study of T-cell memory formation after mild COVID-19. One entry per CDR3 protein, called by TCRdb with MiXCR from the 5' RACE reads. The repertoire holds approximately 290,000 distinct CDR3 sequences, with 15% to 20% as singletons. Sample: PBMCs or a T cell subset sorted from them (not recorded which). The source of these receptors is a man between 18 and 29 years old who had mild COVID-19 (a few samples of this study predate the infection). Cell type and time point are not known.

This clonotype appeared a few times. The rearrangement joins TRBV4-3 to TRBJ2-7; 14 nucleotides line up with TRBD2. V dropped 4 bases and J dropped 7; count of bases not matched to a gene: 6. Germline V gene sequence: CDR1 LGHNA, CDR2 YSLEER. The CDR3 contains 15 residues. The CDR3 loop reads CASSPTSGGAGEQYF. CDR3 in DNA: TGCGCCAGCAGCCCGACTAGCGGGGGGGCCGGTGAGCAGTACTTC.

This clonotype was detected only a few times. The rearrangement uses TRBV9 and TRBJ2-3; TRBD2 matches 11 bases. Per the germline V gene, CDR1 is SGDLS and CDR2 is YYNGEE. The length of the CDR3 is 16 residues. Trimming took 1 base from V and 4 from J; bases not matched to a gene: 5. In DNA form, the CDR3 reads TGTGCCAGCAGCGTATATCTAGCGGGGGGTGCAGATACGCAGTATTTT. Encoded protein: CASSVYLAGGADTQYF.

V is TRBV7-2 and J is TRBJ2-1; 8 bases are a match to TRBD1. The CDR3 spans 15 residues. V dropped 2 bases and J dropped 12; count of bases not matched to a gene: 12. Germline V gene sequence: CDR1 SGHTA, CDR2 FQGNSA. CDR3 sequence (DNA): TGTGCCAGCAGCTTATCATTGACAGGGGCCTCCGGGCAGTTCTTC. Amino acids: CASSLSLTGASGQFF. Looking up the rest from reference TRBV7-2 and TRBJ2-1 gives the full variable domain: GAGVSQSPSNKVTEKGKDVELRCDPISGHTALYWYRQSLGQGLEFLIYFQGNSAPDKSGLPSDRFSAERTGGSVSTLTIQRTQQEDSAVYLCASSLSLTGASGQFFGPGTRLTVL.

The chain carries TRBV6-5 and TRBJ2-5, with 9 bases matching TRBD1. The CDR3 contains 15 residues. Germline CDR1 is MNHEY and CDR2 is SVGAGI. Trimming at V came to 2 bases and at J to 5 bases, leaving 6 bases not matched to a gene. DNA for the CDR3: TGTGCCAGCAGTTACGGGGGACAGGGTATGGAGACCCAGTACTTC. Its protein product is CASSYGGQGMETQYF.

In its sample, this clonotype was seen a few times. The V gene is TRBV9, the J gene TRBJ2-7, with D possibly TRBD1 on 6 matching bases. Germline V gives CDR1 SGDLS, CDR2 YYNGEE. The CDR3 loop spans 13 amino acids. V was clipped by 3 bases and J by 2 bases, with 9 bases between them. CDR3 protein: CASSGGLTYEQYF. The CDR3 DNA reads as TGTGCCAGCAGCGGGGGGCTTACCTACGAGCAGTACTTC.

The J gene is TRBJ1-6, the V gene TRBV27; D gene ambiguous. CDR1 and CDR2 from the germline V gene are MNHEY and SMNVEV (reference sequence). Deletions cut 6 bases from V and 10 bases from J, with 22 bases between. CDR3 length equals 16 residues. The CDR3 bases are TGTGCCAGCAGGTGGGCGGCTCTGAGTCAGGAATCACCCCTCCACTTT. Its protein is CASRWAALSQESPLHF.

This clonotype has more than one count but fewer than ten. V gene TRBV5-1 combines with J gene TRBJ2-7; TRBD1 aligns across 10 bases. Losses at the gene ends were 2 bases for V and 5 bases for J; bases not matched to a gene: 7. Per germline, CDR1 SGHRS and CDR2 YFSETQ. This CDR3 region has 15 residues. CDR3 loop: CASSFPQTGGDEQYF. CDR3 bases: TGCGCCAGCAGCTTCCCACAGACAGGGGGCGACGAGCAGTACTTC.

The chain carries TRBV15 and TRBJ1-3, with D possibly matching TRBD1 (6 bases). Germline V gives CDR1 LNHNV, CDR2 YYDKDF (reference sequence). V gave up 0 bases and J gave up 4 bases, with 7 bases separating them. This CDR3 has 14 residues. Here the CDR3 DNA reads TGTGCCACCAGCAGAGAGACAGGAGGAAACACCATATATTTT. It translates to CATSRETGGNTIYF.

This clonotype has more than one count but fewer than ten. The chain carries TRBV6-5 and TRBJ1-2; no definite D call. V dropped 2 bases and J dropped 6 bases, with 10 bases sitting between them. Germline CDR1 is MNHEY and CDR2 is SVGAGI. The CDR3 totals 13 residues. CDR3 DNA: TGTGCCAGCAGTTACAATTCCCAGGATGGCTACACCTTC. Protein product: CASSYNSQDGYTF.

A few counts support this clonotype. J is TRBJ1-1 and V is TRBV6-2 or TRBV6-3; TRBD1 is a possible D gene (5 bases). The V and J ends lost 2 bases and 5 bases respectively, with 12 bases between them. The CDR3 runs 14 residues. Germline CDR1 reads MNHEY; CDR2 reads SVGEGT. CDR3 loop: CASSYTLGGTEAFF. For the CDR3, the DNA is TGTGCCAGCAGTTACACGTTGGGGGGAACTGAAGCTTTCTTT.

This clonotype is labeled as medium-sized. This chain uses TRBV7-8 with TRBJ2-7; D unclear. Trimming took off 0 bases at V and 3 bases at J, with 15 bases between the two ends. The CDR3 spans 16 residues. The V gene's germline CDR1 is SGHVS and CDR2 FQNEAQ. The CDR3 nucleotides read TGTGCCAGCAGCTTAGCGCTCGACCCCTCGGGCTACGAGCAGTACTTC. As protein: CASSLALDPSGYEQYF.

This clonotype was picked up many times. The chain combines TRBV5-1 with TRBJ2-1; no clear D. The CDR3 contains 11 residues. Germline CDR1 and CDR2: SGHRS and YFSETQ. V shed 0 bases and J shed 9 bases, with 4 bases lying between them. The CDR3 sequence is CASSLGVEQFF. CDR3 bases: TGCGCCAGCAGCTTGGGAGTTGAGCAGTTCTTC. Supplemented by reference TRBV5-1 and TRBJ2-1, the full variable domain reads KAGVTQTPRYLIKTRGQQVTLSCSPISGHRSVSWYQQTPGQGLQFLFEYFSETQRNKGNFPGRFSGRQFSNSRSEMNVSTLELGDSALYLCASSLGVEQFFGPGTRLTVL.

This chain uses TRBV5-1 with TRBJ2-5; D call uncertain. CDR3 length: 15 amino acids. Trimming stripped 0 bases from V and 2 bases from J, with 11 bases between. Germline CDR1 and CDR2: SGHRS and YFSETQ. The CDR3: CASSLDAPLQETQYF. CDR3 nucleotides: TGCGCCAGCAGCTTGGACGCGCCACTGCAAGAGACCCAGTACTTC.

The V gene is TRBV7-2, the J gene TRBJ2-3; D ambiguous. CDR1 is SGHTA, CDR2 FQGNSA, per germline. The V and J ends lost 2 bases and 1 base respectively, with 10 bases between them. The length of the CDR3 is 15 residues. CDR3 DNA: TGTGCCAGCAGCTTACATAGGGCCCGCACAGATACGCAGTATTTT. It translates to CASSLHRARTDTQYF.

The chain recombines TRBV6-5 with TRBJ2-5; 7 nucleotides line up with TRBD2. CDR3 length: 15 amino acids. Trimming at V came to 5 bases and at J to 1 base, leaving 7 bases not matched to a gene. Germline V gene data show CDR1 as MNHEY and CDR2 as SVGAGI. CDR3 nucleotide sequence: TGTGCCAGCAGTCCTTGGGGGGGATCCCAAGAGACCCAGTACTTC. Residues: CASSPWGGSQETQYF.

The rearrangement uses TRBV5-1 and TRBJ2-7; D is unresolved. Trimming removed 4 bases at V and 5 bases at J, with 19 bases between. This CDR3 spans 15 amino acids. Germline V lookup: CDR1 SGHRS, CDR2 YFSETQ. CDR3 bases: TGCGCCAGCAGCCACCAACCCGACATTATCCACGAGCAGTACTTC. This codes for CASSHQPDIIHEQYF.

This clonotype was seen only a few times. The V and J genes are TRBV9 and TRBJ1-2; D gene unclear. V gave up 0 bases and J gave up 6 bases, with 15 bases separating them. Germline CDR1 SGDLS, CDR2 YYNGEE. The CDR3 is made up of 15 amino acids. CDR3 amino acids: CASSVAEAGWNGYTF. The CDR3 DNA reads TGTGCCAGCAGCGTAGCAGAAGCAGGCTGGAATGGCTACACCTTC.

In this sample, this clonotype turned up many times. This chain connects TRBV4-3 to TRBJ2-5; D is tentatively TRBD1 or TRBD2 (5 bases each). There are 16 residues in the CDR3. V was cut by 3 bases and J by 2 bases, with 16 bases left in between. Germline assignment: CDR1 LGHNA and CDR2 YSLEER. This CDR3 reads CASSQGPGAGQETQYF. CDR3 bases: TGCGCCAGCAGCCAGGGCCCCGGGGCAGGGCAAGAGACCCAGTACTTC.

The chain is built from TRBV2 and TRBJ2-1; 9 bases fit TRBD2. CDR3 length: 17 residues. J was trimmed by 4 bases and V by 4 bases; bases with no gene match: 11. From germline, CDR1 is SNHLY and CDR2 FYNNEI. The CDR3 nucleotides read TGTGCCAGCAGTGCCTACTCCAGCGGGGGGCCGTACAATGAGCAGTTCTTC. This translates into CASSAYSSGGPYNEQFF.

This clonotype was observed a single time. J is TRBJ2-7 and V is TRBV9, with D perhaps TRBD2 (7 bases). This CDR3 spans 16 amino acids. CDR1 is SGDLS and CDR2 is YYNGEE in the germline V gene. V lost 3 bases and J 4 bases, leaving 20 bases between the germline ends. In nucleotides, the CDR3 is TGTGCCAGCAGCGCGCCGAAGGAGGGGGGAGGGTACGAGCAGTACTTC. This sequence encodes CASSAPKEGGGYEQYF.

The rearrangement uses TRBV5-1 and TRBJ2-5; the match to TRBD1 covers 11 bases. The CDR3 length is 14 residues. Germline values: CDR1 SGHRS, CDR2 YFSETQ. Trimming took 9 bases from V and 4 from J; bases not matched to a gene: 8. The CDR3 DNA follows: TGCGCCACCAAAGGACAGGGGGCCGCAGAGACCCAGTACTTC. Its translation is CATKGQGAAETQYF.

CDR3 loop: CASSQDTGSSYGYTF. The CDR3 coding sequence is TGTGCCAGCAGCCAAGATACAGGGAGTAGCTATGGCTACACCTTC. The chain carries TRBV4-2 and TRBJ1-2; possible D gene TRBD1, 6 bases. Germline-derived CDR1 and CDR2 are LGHNA and YNFKEQ. CDR3 size: 15 residues. Trimming shortened V by 0 bases and J by 4 bases, and 12 bases separated the two germline ends.

This clonotype was seen only a few times. The chain carries TRBV7-2 and TRBJ2-3; 9 positions agree with TRBD1. Germline assignment: CDR1 SGHTA and CDR2 FQGNSA. V dropped 3 bases and J dropped 7; count of bases not matched to a gene: 5. The CDR3 is 14 amino acids. Here the CDR3 DNA reads TGTGCCAGCAGCTTCGGACAGGGGATGAATACGCAGTATTTT. Translation gives CASSFGQGMNTQYF.

The sample holds a few counts of this clonotype. The chain links TRBV15 to TRBJ2-7; weak D call: TRBD2 (5 bases). CDR1 is LNHNV and CDR2 is YYDKDF in the germline V gene (reference sequence). This CDR3 comprises 14 residues. Trimming removed 4 bases at V and 4 bases at J, with 14 bases between. The CDR3 region has the DNA TGTGCCACCAGCAAAGGACTGGCGGCATACGAGCAGTACTTC. Encoded protein: CATSKGLAAYEQYF.

This clonotype has more than one count but fewer than ten. This chain joins TRBV12-3 or TRBV12-4 and TRBJ2-3; 11 bases align to TRBD2. Losses at the gene ends were 6 bases for V and 4 bases for J; bases not matched to a gene: 9. The CDR3 is 16 amino acids. CDR3 bases: TGTGCCAGCAGACCCCTTACTAGCGGGGGCCCAGATACGCAGTATTTT. Amino acids: CASRPLTSGGPDTQYF.

This clonotype was seen at least ten times. The chain is built from TRBV5-1 and TRBJ2-3; 12 nucleotides align to TRBD1. The CDR3 totals 15 residues. Trimming took 3 bases from V and 4 from J; bases not matched to a gene: 3. Germline V lookup: CDR1 SGHRS, CDR2 YFSETQ. The CDR3 DNA follows: TGCGCCAGCAGCTCCGGGACAGGGGGCTCAGATACGCAGTATTTT. This translates into CASSSGTGGSDTQYF. Together with reference TRBV5-1 and TRBJ2-3, the CDR3 gives the full variable domain: KAGVTQTPRYLIKTRGQQVTLSCSPISGHRSVSWYQQTPGQGLQFLFEYFSETQRNKGNFPGRFSGRQFSNSRSEMNVSTLELGDSALYLCASSSGTGGSDTQYFGPGTRLTVL.